This T cell receptor beta chain stems from a study of T cell repertoires in cytomegalovirus infection. Study-level information: Used in the study were CMV epitopes, some recently identified and HLA-C-restricted, others well-studied and HLA-B-restricted. Evidence of both CMV infection and a matching HLA type came from public TCR beta signatures.

TCRdb called the reads again in MiXCR, with one record for every CDR3 protein. The sample has 450,000 to 650,000 distinct CDR3 sequences, approximately 40% seen once; the top ten hold 48%. A word on this clonotype: As yet, its antigen is unknown. This may stem from a read error, because a much larger clone lies one nucleotide away.

The CDR3 runs to 14 residues. V was clipped by 5 bases and J by 2 bases, with 11 bases between them. Germline values: CDR1 SGHTA, CDR2 FQGNSA. The chain uses TRBV7-2 and TRBJ2-3; D uncertain. The TCR originated in a human donor in good health (CMV status not recorded). Some clones in this sample may be carry-over from other donors' samples. Sequencing was performed on cultured PBMCs, taken from culture after CMV antigen stimulation. The CDR3 DNA reads TGTGCCAGCAGCCCGAACGTGGTCACAGATACGCAGTATTTT. Residues: CASSPNVVTDTQYF.